This section outlines one T cell receptor beta chain sequence together with its context. This sample stems from a study of cytomegalovirus exposure and HLA in healthy donors. With V trimmed by 4 bases and J by 6 bases, 8 bases remained unmatched. Germline loops: CDR1 SGDLS, CDR2 YYNGEE. The CDR3 has 15 residues. PCR was performed using 60 Vbeta and 13 Jbeta primers. The assay was immunoSEQ multiplex PCR, and TCRdb's table has in-frame clones only and misses some. In the table there are about 200,000 clones, roughly 79% of which are singletons. The V call is TRBV9, the J call TRBJ2-1; 9 nucleotides agree with TRBD2. This receptor was taken from a young man in good health and CMV-seronegative. The sequenced sample was PBMCs. The CDR3 sequence: CASSLQAGGPNEQFF. The CDR3 DNA reads TGTGCCAGCAGCTTACAGGCGGGAGGGCCCAATGAGCAGTTCTTC.